The clone carrying this TCR beta chain was seen repeatedly, ten times or more. This sample is drawn from a study of prognosis after radiotherapy for stage I lung cancer. CDR1 and CDR2 from the germline V gene are SNHLY and FYNNEI. The CDR3 is made up of 13 amino acids. The ends were cut back, 5 bases at V and 0 bases at J, with 7 bases in the middle. Researchers used two-round multiplex PCR to amplify TCR beta CDR3 starting from genomic DNA. Initially, in first-round PCR, primers specific to each TRBV and TRBJ gene were used. TCRdb itself ran the multiplex PCR reads through MiXCR, one entry per CDR3 protein. The data contain about 35,000 distinct CDR3 sequences, around a third of them singletons.

Source: PBMCs, taken before or after stereotactic body radiation therapy (not recorded which). The V call is TRBV2, the J call TRBJ2-5; perhaps D is TRBD1 or TRBD2 (5 bases each). This TCR was sampled from a donor aged 50 or older with non-small cell lung cancer. This CDR3 reads CASSWGYQETQYF. The CDR3 DNA reads as TGTGCCAGCAGTTGGGGGTACCAAGAGACCCAGTACTTC. The complete variable domain, with remaining parts taken from reference TRBV2 and TRBJ2-5, reads EPEVTQTPSHQVTQMGQEVILRCVPISNHLYFYWYRQILGQKVEFLVSFYNNEISEKSEIFDDQFSVERPDGSNFTLKIRSTKLEDSAMYFCASSWGYQETQYFGPGTRLLVL.